This T cell receptor beta chain was documented in a study of identical twins. General study findings and limits: Weaker excess twin sharing was seen among beta out-of-frame sequences. Models underestimated how often monozygotic twins shared out-of-frame TCR alpha.

cDNA carried unique molecular identifiers, and a universal primer site was added by template switching. From the 5' RACE reads, TCRdb called clonotypes with MiXCR, one entry per CDR3 protein. The table records about 100,000 distinct CDR3 sequences, around 5.5% of them present only once. Comment on this clonotype: Antigen specificity is unknown.

This TCR was recovered from a woman aged 45-65 years in good health. Material: memory T cells sorted from blood.

The CDR3 nucleotides read TGTGCCAGCAGCCAACAGGGACAGGGTAATCAGCCCCAGCATTTT. It specifies CASSQQGQGNQPQHF. The chain employs TRBV4-2 and TRBJ1-5; 9 bases align to TRBD1. Germline CDR1 reads LGHNA; CDR2 reads YNFKEQ. The CDR3 is 15 amino acids. Trimming at V came to 2 bases and at J to 4 bases, leaving 3 bases not matched to a gene.